This T cell receptor (beta chain) stems from a study of blood T cells in healthy people across ages. Next came a second PCR, run for roughly 6 to 11 cycles, which used a sample-barcoded 5' primer along with a J-beta primer mix. TCRdb used MiXCR to reprocess the 5' RACE reads, holding one entry per CDR3 protein. Of some 890,000 distinct CDR3 sequences listed, 25% to 35% are singletons. Notes on the study in general: The donors' CMV status was not determined, possibly confounding changes in expanded clonotypes.

This clonotype was seen many times. Its target is not known. V was clipped by 7 bases and J by 4 bases, with 22 bases between them. This CDR3 has 16 amino acids. Germline-derived CDR1 and CDR2 are MNHNY and SVGAGI (reference sequence). These data were likewise used in another study, on T cells of mothers and their children.

The source of this sequence is a middle-aged woman in good health. The chain carries TRBV6-6 and TRBJ1-1; no definite D call. Sequenced material: blood. CDR3 residues: CASTPPLRGISTEAFF. CDR3 in DNA: TGTGCCAGCACCCCCCCGTTGAGAGGGATCAGCACTGAAGCTTTCTTT.